This paragraph reports one TCR beta chain. This record comes from a study of T-cell memory formation after mild COVID-19. TCRdb passed the 5' RACE reads through MiXCR, listing each CDR3 protein once. The sample has under 450,000 distinct CDR3 sequences; 20% to 25% are singletons. The CDR3 is 12 amino acids. CDR1 and CDR2 (germline): LNHDA, SQIVND (reference sequence). V gave up 3 bases and J gave up 7 bases, with 9 bases separating them. This chain links TRBV19 with TRBJ1-1; D is undetermined. Sequencing was carried out using PBMCs or a T cell subset sorted from them (not recorded which). This clonotype originated in a man younger than 35 who had mild COVID-19 (a few samples of this study predate the infection). Cell type and time point are not known. The CDR3 spells CASSMPGGEAFF. The CDR3 nucleotides are TGTGCCAGTAGTATGCCCGGTGGTGAAGCTTTCTTT.